This is a list of T cell receptor beta chains from one sample in a study of T cells in localized non-small cell lung cancer. TCRdb keeps only in-frame clones here, not all; method: immunoSEQ multiplex PCR. The profile shows about 13,000 clones, roughly 30% of them singletons. Sequenced material: lung tumor tissue, taken before any cancer treatment. These receptors all stem from an older female donor with stage I lung adenocarcinoma. Each CDR3 is given with its conserved first and last residue. D genes are given only for firm matches. Clone size is stated in some rows and not others, as once, few, many or a class when expanded.

clone size	V gene	CDR3 length	J gene	D gene	CDR3 protein	CDR3 DNA
-	TRBV29-1	13	TRBJ1-1	-	CSVEGAGNTEAFF	TGCAGCGTTGAAGGGGCGGGGAACACTGAAGCTTTCTTT
-	TRBV19	16	TRBJ2-1	-	CASSISILPRGNEQFF	TGTGCCAGTAGTATCAGTATTCTGCCCCGCGGCAATGAGCAGTTCTTC
few	TRBV11-3	14	TRBJ1-3	-	CASSPTRAGNTIYF	TGTGCCAGCAGTCCAACCAGGGCTGGAAACACCATATATTTT
few	TRBV11-3	15	TRBJ1-3	-	CASSLDPGRGNTIYF	TGTGCCAGCAGCTTAGATCCAGGGCGAGGAAACACCATATATTTT
few	TRBV9	13	TRBJ2-1	-	CASSVVGSPEQFF	TGTGCCAGCAGCGTAGTCGGCAGCCCTGAGCAGTTCTTC
-	TRBV11-3	16	TRBJ2-7	-	CASSDRFLGGSYEQYF	TGTGCCAGCAGCGACAGGTTCCTCGGGGGTTCCTACGAGCAGTACTTC
-	TRBV30	13	TRBJ2-5	TRBD2	CAWNPSGGETQYF	TGTGCCTGGAATCCTAGCGGGGGGGAGACCCAGTACTTC
few	TRBV9	14	TRBJ1-1	-	CTSSSNAGDTEAFF	TGTACCAGCAGCTCCAACGCGGGGGACACTGAAGCTTTCTTT
few	TRBV6-8	14	TRBJ1-5	TRBD1	CASSDRGSNQPQHF	TGTGCCAGCAGTGACAGGGGAAGCAATCAGCCCCAGCATTTT
few	TRBV9	15	TRBJ2-7	-	CASSESEAIPYEQYF	TGTGCCAGCAGTGAAAGTGAAGCGATTCCCTACGAGCAGTACTTC
-	TRBV11-3	15	TRBJ1-1	-	CASSLDQPVNTEAFF	TGTGCCAGCAGCTTAGATCAGCCGGTGAACACTGAAGCTTTCTTT
-	TRBV18	15	TRBJ1-5	TRBD1	CASSPLDREGQPQHF	TGTGCCAGCTCACCCCTTGACAGGGAGGGACAGCCCCAGCATTTT
few	TRBV11-3	15	TRBJ2-1	TRBD2	CASSLGLAAYNEQFF	TGTGCCAGCAGCTTGGGACTAGCGGCTTACAATGAGCAGTTCTTC
medium-sized	TRBV9	15	TRBJ2-7	-	CASSVGPDFLYEQYF	TGTGCCAGCAGCGTAGGTCCAGATTTCCTCTACGAGCAGTACTTC
-	TRBV29-1	13	TRBJ2-7	-	CSVDRDGSYEQYF	TGCAGCGTTGACCGGGACGGAAGCTACGAGCAGTACTTC
many	TRBV11-3	17	TRBJ1-2	-	CASSPRWGRGTILGYTF	-
-	TRBV10-2	14	TRBJ1-5	TRBD1	CASSELTGDQPQHF	TGCGCCAGCAGTGAGTTAACAGGGGATCAGCCCCAGCATTTT
-	TRBV11-3	15	TRBJ2-1	-	CASSLWGASYNEQFF	TGTGCCAGCAGCTTATGGGGGGCTTCCTACAATGAGCAGTTCTTC
few	TRBV2	14	TRBJ1-4	-	CASGIGNRAEKLFF	TGTGCCAGCGGTATCGGGAACCGGGCTGAAAAACTGTTTTTT
-	TRBV14	13	TRBJ2-7	-	CASSRGSLYEQYF	TGTGCCAGCAGCAGGGGCTCCCTCTACGAGCAGTACTTC
few	TRBV6-7	12	TRBJ2-5	-	CASSKLQRTQYF	TGTGCCAGCAGTAAACTCCAGCGGACCCAGTACTTC
-	TRBV9	15	TRBJ1-5	TRBD1	CASSAGQGKNQPQHF	TGTGCCAGCAGCGCCGGACAGGGGAAAAATCAGCCCCAGCATTTT
-	TRBV7-5	15	TRBJ1-3	-	CASSLDRLSGNTIYF	TGTGCCAGCAGCCTAGACAGGCTCTCTGGAAACACCATATATTTT
many	TRBV7-2	13	TRBJ1-2	TRBD1	CASTPGTGIGYTF	TGTGCCAGCACCCCAGGGACAGGGATTGGCTACACCTTC
-	TRBV7-2	13	TRBJ1-1	-	CASSSQVDTEAFF	TGTGCCAGCAGCTCACAGGTTGACACTGAAGCTTTCTTT
-	TRBV18	17	TRBJ2-7	TRBD1	CASSPLQLDRALIGQYF	TGTGCCAGCTCACCTCTCCAACTGGACAGGGCCCTCATCGGGCAGTACTTC
few	TRBV4-1	16	TRBJ2-1	-	CASSQPGAGSYNEQFF	TGCGCCAGCAGCCAACCGGGAGCGGGCTCCTACAATGAGCAGTTCTTC
medium-sized	TRBV28	13	TRBJ2-7	-	CASSLSWSNEQYF	TGTGCCAGCAGTTTATCATGGAGCAACGAGCAGTACTTC
many	TRBV11-3	14	TRBJ1-4	TRBD1	CASSAGTANEKLFF	TGTGCCAGCAGCGCCGGGACAGCTAATGAAAAACTGTTTTTT
-	TRBV11-3	14	TRBJ1-2	-	CASSLWGLNYGYTF	TGTGCCAGCAGCTTATGGGGTTTGAACTATGGCTACACCTTC
few	TRBV25-1	15	TRBJ1-4	-	CASRPPGLINEKLFF	TGTGCCAGCAGACCCCCAGGACTGATTAATGAAAAACTGTTTTTT
many	TRBV11-3	14	TRBJ2-1	-	CASSFWVSYNEQFF	TGTGCCAGCAGCTTTTGGGTTTCGTACAATGAGCAGTTCTTC
-	TRBV11-3	15	TRBJ1-1	-	CASSQYIGGGTEAFF	TGTGCCAGCAGCCAATATATCGGGGGAGGCACTGAAGCTTTCTTT
few	TRBV9	17	TRBJ2-1	-	CASSPGGGSVSYNEQFF	TGTGCCAGCAGCCCAGGAGGGGGATCGGTATCCTACAATGAGCAGTTCTTC
few	TRBV4-1	14	TRBJ1-3	-	CASSQSGQGNTIYF	TGCGCCAGCAGCCAATCTGGCCAGGGGAACACCATATATTTT
many	TRBV11-3	14	TRBJ1-2	TRBD1	CASSGGQINYGYTF	TGTGCCAGCAGCGGGGGACAGATTAACTATGGCTACACCTTC
-	TRBV30	14	TRBJ1-3	-	CAWRDTYSGNTIYF	TGTGCCTGGAGGGACACCTACTCTGGAAACACCATATATTTT
many	TRBV4-1	13	TRBJ1-2	-	CASSQGVNYGYTF	TGCGCCAGCAGCCAAGGGGTTAACTATGGCTACACCTTC
-	TRBV29-1	12	TRBJ2-4	-	CSVGAQGGIQYF	TGCAGCGTTGGGGCGCAGGGAGGCATTCAGTACTTC
few	TRBV6-8	13	TRBJ2-1	TRBD2	CAISAGTSPEQFF	TGTGCCATCAGTGCGGGGACTAGCCCAGAGCAGTTCTTC
-	TRBV11-3	16	TRBJ2-3	-	CASSLYGTFSTDTQYF	TGTGCCAGCAGCTTATACGGTACCTTTAGCACAGATACGCAGTATTTT
-	TRBV19	16	TRBJ1-3	-	CASSILTGFAGNTIYF	TGTGCCAGTAGTATACTTACAGGGTTTGCTGGAAACACCATATATTTT
-	TRBV6-8	17	TRBJ2-1	-	CASSSLERGGQLNEQFF	TGTGCCAGCAGTTCCTTAGAGAGGGGGGGCCAGTTGAATGAGCAGTTCTTC
-	TRBV19	13	TRBJ2-2	TRBD2	CASSITGRRELFF	TGTGCCAGTAGTATAACCGGGAGGAGGGAGCTGTTTTTT
-	TRBV19	15	TRBJ1-2	-	CASSRWRSDNYGYTF	TGTGCCAGTAGTCGGTGGCGTTCCGACAACTATGGCTACACCTTC
medium-sized	TRBV30	14	TRBJ2-7	TRBD2	CAWSVTSGAIEQYF	TGTGCCTGGAGTGTCACTAGCGGGGCTATCGAGCAGTACTTC
few	TRBV6-8	14	TRBJ1-1	-	CASSSVFGVTEAFF	TGTGCCAGCAGTTCTGTTTTCGGTGTAACTGAAGCTTTCTTT
few	TRBV5-1	17	TRBJ2-6	TRBD1	CASSPGQVSVGANVLTF	TGCGCCAGCAGCCCGGGACAGGTATCTGTTGGGGCCAACGTCCTGACTTTC
-	TRBV19	16	TRBJ1-6	-	CASSIRLISYNSPLHF	TGTGCCAGTAGTATACGACTGATCTCCTATAATTCACCCCTCCACTTT
-	TRBV29-1	16	TRBJ2-7	-	CSVEVAQAFSSYEQYF	TGCAGCGTTGAAGTGGCACAGGCATTCAGCTCCTACGAGCAGTACTTC
-	TRBV14	13	TRBJ2-2	-	CASGTAGTGELFF	TGTGCCAGCGGGACGGCGGGCACCGGGGAGCTGTTTTTT
-	TRBV9	14	TRBJ2-3	TRBD2	CASSVVGEGDTQYF	TGTGCCAGCAGCGTAGTCGGGGAGGGAGATACGCAGTATTTT
many	TRBV11-3	15	TRBJ2-5	-	CASSYGPPPPETQYF	TGTGCCAGCAGCTACGGGCCACCTCCCCCTGAGACCCAGTACTTC
few	TRBV30	12	TRBJ2-7	TRBD2	CAWRLAGRGQYF	TGTGCCTGGAGACTAGCGGGGAGGGGGCAGTACTTC
many	TRBV6-8	14	TRBJ1-6	-	CASSSAVLDSPLHF	TGTGCCAGCAGTTCAGCGGTTTTGGATTCACCCCTCCACTTT